A selection of T cell receptor beta chains follows, all from one sample in a study of T-cell reconstitution after alpha-beta-depleted transplantation in children. A single record per CDR3 protein comes from TCRdb applying MiXCR to the PCR reads. The table includes roughly 570,000 distinct CDR3 sequences, roughly 30% detected once. The sequences come from PBMCs, collected before TCRalphabeta/CD19-depleted stem cell transplant. Receptor source: a boy less than two years old with Wiskott-Aldrich syndrome, due to receive a stem cell transplant. The CDR3 runs from the conserved cysteine through the conserved F or W. D genes are given only for firm matches. Clone size, where shown, is once, few, many, or a class for clones that have expanded.

clone size: few; V gene: TRBV29-1; J gene: TRBJ2-6; D gene: NA; CDR3 DNA: TGCAGCGTGAGGGTAGCCGGGGCCAACGTCCTGACTTTC; CDR3 protein: CSVRVAGANVLTF
clone size: NA; V gene: TRBV29-1; J gene: TRBJ2-7; D gene: TRBD2; CDR3 DNA: TGCAGCGTTGTCCCAATAGCGGGAACCTACGAGCAGTACTTC; CDR3 protein: CSVVPIAGTYEQYF
clone size: NA; V gene: TRBV9; J gene: TRBJ2-3; D gene: NA; CDR3 DNA: TGTGCCAGCAGCGTAGGACCTAGCAGCACAGATACGCAGTATTTT; CDR3 protein: CASSVGPSSTDTQYF
clone size: NA; V gene: TRBV5-1; J gene: TRBJ2-7; D gene: TRBD1; CDR3 DNA: TGCGCCAGCAGCTACGACAAGGGGGCGCCGGGCGAGCAGTACTTC; CDR3 protein: CASSYDKGAPGEQYF
clone size: NA; V gene: TRBV10-3; J gene: TRBJ2-7; D gene: NA; CDR3 DNA: TGTGCCATCAGTGTTCTTCAGACAGACGAGCAGTACTTC; CDR3 protein: CAISVLQTDEQYF
clone size: NA; V gene: TRBV12-3/TRBV12-4; J gene: TRBJ2-1; D gene: TRBD2; CDR3 DNA: TGTGCCAGCAGTTTTATCGCTAGCGGGAGTTATGAGCAGTTCTTC; CDR3 protein: CASSFIASGSYEQFF
clone size: few; V gene: TRBV6-5; J gene: TRBJ2-5; D gene: TRBD1; CDR3 DNA: TGTGCCAGCAGTTACTCCGGGACAGGGAGCGAGACCCAGTACTTC; CDR3 protein: CASSYSGTGSETQYF
clone size: NA; V gene: TRBV28; J gene: TRBJ2-7; D gene: NA; CDR3 DNA: TGTGCCAGCACGGATGACATAGGGGGCGAGCAGTACTTC; CDR3 protein: CASTDDIGGEQYF
clone size: NA; V gene: TRBV5-4; J gene: TRBJ2-3; D gene: NA; CDR3 DNA: TGTGCCAGCAGGAAGGACTCTTCCACAGATACGCAGTATTTT; CDR3 protein: CASRKDSSTDTQYF
clone size: many; V gene: TRBV28; J gene: TRBJ2-7; D gene: NA; CDR3 DNA: TGTGCCAGCAGTCTTTCAAGCTACGAGCAGTACTTC; CDR3 protein: CASSLSSYEQYF
clone size: NA; V gene: TRBV6-1; J gene: TRBJ2-7; D gene: TRBD1; CDR3 DNA: TGTGCCAGCAGGCGGGACAGGGGCACCTACGAGCAGTACTTC; CDR3 protein: CASRRDRGTYEQYF
clone size: NA; V gene: TRBV11-2; J gene: TRBJ2-7; D gene: NA; CDR3 DNA: TGTGCCAGCAGCTTAGCAATATATGGAGGGAGTTCCTACGAGCAGTACTTC; CDR3 protein: CASSLAIYGGSSYEQYF
clone size: once; V gene: TRBV7-2; J gene: TRBJ1-5; D gene: NA; CDR3 DNA: TGTGCCAGCAGCTTAGACGCAGGCGGCAATCAGCCCCAGCATTTT; CDR3 protein: CASSLDAGGNQPQHF
clone size: NA; V gene: TRBV11-3; J gene: TRBJ1-2; D gene: NA; CDR3 DNA: TGTGCCAGCAGCTTAACCCGGAGCTATGGCTACACCTTC; CDR3 protein: CASSLTRSYGYTF
clone size: few; V gene: TRBV5-5; J gene: TRBJ1-4; D gene: NA; CDR3 DNA: TGTGCCAGCAGCTTGGGGGGTGTGGCGAAACTGTTTTTT; CDR3 protein: CASSLGGVAKLFF
clone size: few; V gene: TRBV7-2; J gene: TRBJ2-5; D gene: TRBD2; CDR3 DNA: TGTGCCAGCAGCTCGGGACTAGTCGGGACCCAGTACTTC; CDR3 protein: CASSSGLVGTQYF
clone size: medium-sized; V gene: TRBV7-8; J gene: TRBJ2-1; D gene: TRBD2; CDR3 DNA: TGTGCCAGCAGCCCACGACTAGCGGGAGGTCTGTACAATGAGCAGTTCTTC; CDR3 protein: CASSPRLAGGLYNEQFF
clone size: few; V gene: TRBV20-1; J gene: TRBJ2-1; D gene: TRBD2; CDR3 DNA: TGCAGTGCTCCTCCCTCGACTAGCGGGGTGTACAATGAGCAGTTCTTC; CDR3 protein: CSAPPSTSGVYNEQFF
clone size: NA; V gene: TRBV12-3/TRBV12-4; J gene: TRBJ2-7; D gene: NA; CDR3 DNA: TGTGCCAGCAGTCCCCAAATGCTACCTACCACCTACGAGCAGTACTTC; CDR3 protein: CASSPQMLPTTYEQYF
clone size: NA; V gene: TRBV30; J gene: TRBJ2-1; D gene: TRBD1; CDR3 DNA: TGTGCCTGGAACCCGACAGGGGGCCATGAGCAGTTCTTC; CDR3 protein: CAWNPTGGHEQFF
clone size: NA; V gene: TRBV20-1; J gene: TRBJ2-1; D gene: TRBD1; CDR3 DNA: TGCAGTGCTCCAACCGACAGGGACAATGAGCAGTTCTTC; CDR3 protein: CSAPTDRDNEQFF
clone size: NA; V gene: TRBV27; J gene: TRBJ2-3; D gene: TRBD2; CDR3 DNA: TGTGCCAGCAGTCCCCGTAGCGGGAGGGGGGATACGCAGTATTTT; CDR3 protein: CASSPRSGRGDTQYF
clone size: few; V gene: TRBV5-1; J gene: TRBJ2-1; D gene: TRBD2; CDR3 DNA: TGCGCCAGCAGCCAGGGACTAGCATTTTACAATGAGCAGTTCTTC; CDR3 protein: CASSQGLAFYNEQFF
clone size: NA; V gene: TRBV10-3; J gene: TRBJ2-3; D gene: NA; CDR3 DNA: TGTGCCATCAATTCAGGAGCAGATACGCAGTATTTT; CDR3 protein: CAINSGADTQYF
clone size: few; V gene: TRBV29-1; J gene: TRBJ2-5; D gene: TRBD1; CDR3 DNA: TGCAGCGTAGGACAGGCCGCCGAGACCCAGTACTTC; CDR3 protein: CSVGQAAETQYF
clone size: NA; V gene: TRBV15; J gene: TRBJ2-5; D gene: NA; CDR3 DNA: TGTGCCACCAGCAGGGATCTTACAGGCGGTGAGACCCAGTACTTC; CDR3 protein: CATSRDLTGGETQYF
clone size: NA; V gene: TRBV5-1; J gene: TRBJ2-1; D gene: NA; CDR3 DNA: TGCGCCAGCAGCAAGGATTACAGGTATACCTACAATGAGCAGTTCTTC; CDR3 protein: CASSKDYRYTYNEQFF
clone size: NA; V gene: TRBV6-5; J gene: TRBJ2-1; D gene: TRBD2; CDR3 DNA: TGTGCCAGCAGTTACCGGGGCGGGAGGAGGGGCACCTACAATGAGCAGTTCTTC; CDR3 protein: CASSYRGGRRGTYNEQFF
clone size: NA; V gene: TRBV9; J gene: TRBJ2-1; D gene: NA; CDR3 DNA: TGTGCCAGCAGCGTAAAACTAGCTTATGAGCAGTTCTTC; CDR3 protein: CASSVKLAYEQFF
clone size: NA; V gene: TRBV20-1; J gene: TRBJ2-1; D gene: NA; CDR3 DNA: TGCAGTGCTAGAGTACGCGACGAGCAGTTCTTC; CDR3 protein: CSARVRDEQFF
clone size: few; V gene: TRBV5-6; J gene: TRBJ2-6; D gene: NA; CDR3 DNA: TGTGCCAGCAGCCTAACCCATAGTGTGGGGGCTGGGGCCAACGTCCTGACTTTC; CDR3 protein: CASSLTHSVGAGANVLTF
clone size: NA; V gene: TRBV20-1; J gene: TRBJ2-1; D gene: TRBD2; CDR3 DNA: TGCAGTGCTCTTCAGGATATTAGCGGGAGGGCCTACAATGAGCAGTTCTTC; CDR3 protein: CSALQDISGRAYNEQFF
clone size: few; V gene: TRBV29-1; J gene: TRBJ2-7; D gene: NA; CDR3 DNA: TGCAGCGTTGCCAGGGCCTACGAGCAGTACTTC; CDR3 protein: CSVARAYEQYF
clone size: NA; V gene: TRBV4-2; J gene: TRBJ2-1; D gene: TRBD2; CDR3 DNA: TGTGCCAGCAGCCAGGGGACTAGCGGGAGGCGGGACTACAATGAGCAGTTCTTC; CDR3 protein: CASSQGTSGRRDYNEQFF
clone size: NA; V gene: TRBV6-4; J gene: TRBJ2-7; D gene: TRBD1; CDR3 DNA: TGTGCCAGCAGTGACGTGGGACAGGGTCTTAGCGAGCAGTACTTC; CDR3 protein: CASSDVGQGLSEQYF
clone size: many; V gene: TRBV5-1; J gene: TRBJ2-1; D gene: TRBD2; CDR3 DNA: TGCGCCAGCAGCTTAACACTAGCGGGAGTTGATGAGCAGTTCTTC; CDR3 protein: CASSLTLAGVDEQFF
clone size: few; V gene: TRBV10-1; J gene: TRBJ2-5; D gene: TRBD2; CDR3 DNA: TGCGCCAGCAGCGGCGGACTAGCGGGGCAAGAGACCCAGTACTTC; CDR3 protein: CASSGGLAGQETQYF
clone size: NA; V gene: TRBV5-1; J gene: TRBJ1-3; D gene: NA; CDR3 DNA: TGCGCCAGCAGCCGAGGGTTTGGAAACACCATATATTTT; CDR3 protein: CASSRGFGNTIYF
clone size: few; V gene: TRBV18; J gene: TRBJ2-7; D gene: TRBD1; CDR3 DNA: TGTGCCAGCTCACCACGACGACAGGGGGCATCCTACGAGCAGTACTTC; CDR3 protein: CASSPRRQGASYEQYF
clone size: NA; V gene: TRBV5-1; J gene: TRBJ1-2; D gene: NA; CDR3 DNA: TGCGCCAGCAGCTTGGCCGCAGGGCCTAACTATGGCTACACCTTC; CDR3 protein: CASSLAAGPNYGYTF